These 6 T cell receptor beta chains came from one sample sequenced in a study of blood T cell repertoires in COVID-19. Assay: immunoSEQ multiplex PCR; the TCRdb copy retains only in-frame clones and omits some. The sample has about 99,000 clones, around 90% seen once. The sample comprised peripheral blood. These receptor sequences come from a woman in her fifties or sixties with acute or convalescent COVID-19.

CDR3 in amino acids: CASREAGGIYNEQFF. The CDR3 coding sequence is TGTGCCAGCCGAGAAGCGGGAGGAATCTACAATGAGCAGTTCTTC. The chain carries TRBV3-1 (or the pseudogene TRBV3-2) and TRBJ2-1, with 9 bases matching TRBD2. CDR3 size: 15 residues. Germline V gives CDR1 LGHDT, CDR2 YNNKEL (reference sequence). J gave up 3 bases and V 8 bases, and 8 bases lay outside the gene matches.

The genes are TRBV29-1 and TRBJ1-2; D may be TRBD1 (5 bases). Trimming left V 5 bases short and J 7 bases short, with 11 bases between. CDR3 size: 11 residues. Germline lookup yields CDR1 SQVTM and CDR2 ANQGSEA. The DNA of the CDR3 is TGCAGCGTTCGGGGGGTAGGTGGCTACACCTTC. Translation gives CSVRGVGGYTF.

This clone was recorded once. V gene TRBV7-2 combines with J gene TRBJ2-1; D is possibly TRBD2 (5 bases). CDR1 and CDR2 from the germline V gene are SGHTA and FQGNSA. Trimming shortened V by 1 base and J by 3 bases, and 10 bases separated the two germline ends. The CDR3 has 15 amino acids. The CDR3, as DNA: TGTGCCAGCAGCTTAGGAAGCGGCTACTACAATGAGCAGTTCTTC. Amino acids: CASSLGSGYYNEQFF.

V gene TRBV5-1 combines with J gene TRBJ2-1; maybe TRBD2 (6 bases). Trimming removed 0 bases from V and 0 bases from J, with 10 bases in between. Per germline, CDR1 SGHRS and CDR2 YFSETQ. This CDR3 region has 16 residues. The CDR3 spells CASSLASAGSYNEQFF. The CDR3, as DNA: TGCGCCAGCAGCTTGGCTAGCGCAGGCTCCTACAATGAGCAGTTCTTC.

This chain links TRBV9 with TRBJ2-1, with TRBD2 identical over 11 bases. V dropped 3 bases and J dropped 4; count of bases not matched to a gene: 3. The length of the CDR3 is 15 residues. Germline-derived CDR1 and CDR2 are SGDLS and YYNGEE. The CDR3: CASSGGTSGYNEQFF. The CDR3 region has the DNA TGTGCCAGCAGCGGGGGGACTAGCGGTTACAATGAGCAGTTCTTC.

V usage is TRBV3-1 (or the pseudogene TRBV3-2) and J usage is TRBJ2-5, with a possible D match to TRBD1 (5 bases). There are 11 residues in the CDR3. Trimming removed 5 bases at V and 9 bases at J, with 10 bases between. Germline lookup yields CDR1 LGHDT and CDR2 YNNKEL (reference sequence). CDR3 DNA sequence: TGTGCCAGCAGCACACGACAGTCCCAGTACTTC. It yields the protein CASSTRQSQYF.